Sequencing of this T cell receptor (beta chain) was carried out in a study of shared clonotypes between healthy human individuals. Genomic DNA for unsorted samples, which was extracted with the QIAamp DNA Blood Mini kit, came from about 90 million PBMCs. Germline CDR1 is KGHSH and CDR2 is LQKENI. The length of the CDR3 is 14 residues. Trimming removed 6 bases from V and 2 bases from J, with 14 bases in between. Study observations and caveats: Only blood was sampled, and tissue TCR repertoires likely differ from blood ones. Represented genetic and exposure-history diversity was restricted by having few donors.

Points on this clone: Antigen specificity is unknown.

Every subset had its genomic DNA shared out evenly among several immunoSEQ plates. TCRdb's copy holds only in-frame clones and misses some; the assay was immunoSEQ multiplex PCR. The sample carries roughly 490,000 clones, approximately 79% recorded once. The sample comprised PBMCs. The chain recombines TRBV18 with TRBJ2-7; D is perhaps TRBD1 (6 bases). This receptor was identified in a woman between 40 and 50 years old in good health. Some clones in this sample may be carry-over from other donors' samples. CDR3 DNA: TGTGCCAGCTCCCGGGGACATCAACCCTACGAGCAGTACTTC. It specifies CASSRGHQPYEQYF.